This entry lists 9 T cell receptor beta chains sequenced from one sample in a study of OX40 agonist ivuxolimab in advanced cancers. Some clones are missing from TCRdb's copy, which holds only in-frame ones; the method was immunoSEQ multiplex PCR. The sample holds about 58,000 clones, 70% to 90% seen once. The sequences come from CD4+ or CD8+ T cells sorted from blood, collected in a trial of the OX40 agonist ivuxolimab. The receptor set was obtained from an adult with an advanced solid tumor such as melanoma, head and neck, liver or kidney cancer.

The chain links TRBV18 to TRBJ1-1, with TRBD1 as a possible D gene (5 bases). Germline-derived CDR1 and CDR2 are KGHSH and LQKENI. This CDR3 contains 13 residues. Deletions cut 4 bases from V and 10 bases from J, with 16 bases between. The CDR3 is CASSQAGTVGAFF. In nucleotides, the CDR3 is TGTGCCAGCTCACAGGCAGGGACGGTAGGAGCTTTCTTT.

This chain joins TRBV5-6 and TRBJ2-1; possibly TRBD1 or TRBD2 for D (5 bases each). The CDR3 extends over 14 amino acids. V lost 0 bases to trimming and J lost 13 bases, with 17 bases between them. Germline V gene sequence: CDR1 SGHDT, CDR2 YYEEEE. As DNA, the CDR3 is TGTGCCAGCAGCTTGGGCATGGGGCGAGGGTACCAGTTCTTC. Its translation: CASSLGMGRGYQFF.

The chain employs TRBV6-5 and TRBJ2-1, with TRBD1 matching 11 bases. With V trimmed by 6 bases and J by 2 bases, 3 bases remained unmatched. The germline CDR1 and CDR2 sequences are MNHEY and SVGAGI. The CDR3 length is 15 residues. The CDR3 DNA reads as TGTGCCAGCAGGCTGGGACAGGGGGCCTACAATGAGCAGTTCTTC. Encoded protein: CASRLGQGAYNEQFF.

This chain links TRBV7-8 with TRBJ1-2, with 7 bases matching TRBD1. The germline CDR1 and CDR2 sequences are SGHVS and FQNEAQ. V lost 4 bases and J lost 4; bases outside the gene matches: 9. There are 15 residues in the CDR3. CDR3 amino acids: CASSSRSGTAYGYTF. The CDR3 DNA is TGTGCCAGCAGCTCCCGATCCGGGACAGCCTATGGCTACACCTTC.

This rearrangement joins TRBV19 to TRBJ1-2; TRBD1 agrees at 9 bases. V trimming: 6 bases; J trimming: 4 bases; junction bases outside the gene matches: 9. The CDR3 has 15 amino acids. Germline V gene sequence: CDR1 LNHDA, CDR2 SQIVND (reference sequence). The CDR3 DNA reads TGTGCCAGTAGGCAACCGGGACAGGGTAGCTATGGCTACACCTTC. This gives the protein CASRQPGQGSYGYTF.

The CDR3 loop reads CASSQVGIDEKLFF. CDR3 DNA sequence: TGTGCCAGCAGCCAAGTTGGGATCGATGAAAAACTGTTTTTT. J is TRBJ1-4 and V is TRBV14; no reliable D call. V lost 1 base and J 6 bases, leaving 9 bases between the germline ends. CDR3 length equals 14 residues. CDR1 SGHDN and CDR2 FVKESK come from the germline V gene.

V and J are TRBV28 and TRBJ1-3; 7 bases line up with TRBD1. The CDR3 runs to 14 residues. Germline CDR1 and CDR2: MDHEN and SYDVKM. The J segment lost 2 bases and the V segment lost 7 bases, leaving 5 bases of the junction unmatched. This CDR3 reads CASKPGTAGNTIYF. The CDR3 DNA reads TGTGCCAGCAAGCCCGGGACAGCTGGAAACACCATATATTTT.

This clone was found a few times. The DNA of the CDR3 is TGCGCCAGCAGCCAAGGGAAGGGTAGCCTTAATCAGCCCCAGCATTTT. Protein: CASSQGKGSLNQPQHF. The chain employs TRBV4-1 and TRBJ1-5, with D uncertain. Trimming cost V 1 base and J 4 bases, with 14 bases left between them. The germline V gene has CDR1 MGHRA and CDR2 YSYEKL. CDR3 length equals 16 residues.

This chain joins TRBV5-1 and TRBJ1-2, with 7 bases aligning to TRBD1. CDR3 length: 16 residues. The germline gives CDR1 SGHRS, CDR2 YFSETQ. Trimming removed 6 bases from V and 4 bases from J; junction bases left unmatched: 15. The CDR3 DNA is TGCGCCAGCACTCCCCGCCCGCTCGACAGGGCCTATGGCTACACCTTC. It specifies CASTPRPLDRAYGYTF. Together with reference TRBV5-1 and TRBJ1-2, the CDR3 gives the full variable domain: KAGVTQTPRYLIKTRGQQVTLSCSPISGHRSVSWYQQTPGQGLQFLFEYFSETQRNKGNFPGRFSGRQFSNSRSEMNVSTLELGDSALYLCASTPRPLDRAYGYTFGSGTRLTVV.